Described below is a single T cell receptor (beta chain) sequence and its context. What it binds is not known. The data stem from a study of TIL therapy for anti-PD-1-resistant metastatic lung cancer. Study background: Median patient age was around 50, ranging 38-75 years. Study-wide points: This highly selected cohort may not generalize to typical lung cancer patients.

The germline CDR1 and CDR2 sequences are SGHDT and YYEEEE. The CDR3 length is 17 residues. Trimming took 0 bases from V and 7 from J, leaving 22 bases between them. Time point defined: pre-treatment sample, taken before nivolumab and TIL therapy. The tumor samples were excised metastases, mostly pleural nodules or supraclavicular lymph nodes. Patients were adults with stage 4 NSCLC. The immunoSEQ assay was v3. The data were produced by immunoSEQ multiplex PCR, yet TCRdb's version contains in-frame clones alone and is incomplete. The table includes 95,000 or so clones, about 71% detected once. The sequence was obtained from a person aged 25 to 85 with non-small cell lung cancer. This sequence joins TRBV5-6 and TRBJ1-1, with D perhaps TRBD1 (6 bases). This sample comprised tumor tissue, obtained at baseline. The DNA of the CDR3 is TGTGCCAGCAGCTTGGTTAGGGGGTTCGGACTAGACGGTGAAGCTTTCTTT. This codes for CASSLVRGFGLDGEAFF.